Listed below are T cell receptor beta chains from one sample, sequenced in a study of T cell responses to AZD1222 COVID-19 vaccine. Clones were sequenced by immunoSEQ multiplex PCR, and TCRdb holds only the in-frame ones, with some missing. This table holds about 140,000 clones, approximately 90% found once. Source: peripheral blood, taken 28 days after the second AZD1222 dose. The receptors originated from an adult who received the AZD1222 COVID-19 vaccine. The CDR3 runs from the conserved cysteine through the conserved F or W. The order of the fields is V gene, J gene, CDR3 length, D gene, clone size, CDR3 DNA, CDR3 protein. D genes are given only for firm matches. Not all rows give a size; the values are once, few, many and, for expanded clones, a class.

V: TRBV7-9
J: TRBJ1-2
length: 14
D: NA
size: NA
DNA: TGTGCCAGCAGCTTATCTCAGGGGAACTATGGCTACACCTTC
CDR3: CASSLSQGNYGYTF

V: TRBV20-1
J: TRBJ2-5
length: 15
D: TRBD2
size: NA
DNA: TGCAGTGCTAGTGTACCAGCGGGGGGGCAGGAGACCCAGTACTTC
CDR3: CSASVPAGGQETQYF

V: TRBV30
J: TRBJ1-5
length: 17
D: NA
size: NA
DNA: TGTGCCTGGAGTCCCGGGACCGATCCTTTGGGCAATCAGCCCCAGCATTTT
CDR3: CAWSPGTDPLGNQPQHF

V: TRBV29-1
J: TRBJ2-7
length: 13
D: NA
size: NA
DNA: TGCAGCGTTGTTGAAGGTTGGGACTACGAGCAGTACTTC
CDR3: CSVVEGWDYEQYF

V: TRBV7-2
J: TRBJ2-7
length: 16
D: TRBD1
size: NA
DNA: TGTGCCAGCAGCAGGGGACAGGGAAGCAGCTCCTACGAGCAGTACTTC
CDR3: CASSRGQGSSSYEQYF

V: TRBV6-5
J: TRBJ1-2
length: 12
D: NA
size: NA
DNA: TGTGCCAGTCAGGGGACTAACTATGGCTACACCTTC
CDR3: CASQGTNYGYTF

V: TRBV6-5
J: TRBJ2-3
length: 14
D: TRBD2
size: NA
DNA: TGTGCCAGCAGTAGAGGGCGGGGGGGAGATACGCAGTATTTT
CDR3: CASSRGRGGDTQYF

V: TRBV7-2
J: TRBJ1-5
length: 15
D: NA
size: NA
DNA: TGTGCCAGCAGCTTAGAAGGGATCGGGAATCAGCCCCAGCATTTT
CDR3: CASSLEGIGNQPQHF

V: TRBV7-2
J: TRBJ2-7
length: 16
D: TRBD2
size: NA
DNA: TGTGCCAGCAGCTTAGGTCCGCCTAGCGGGGGATACGAGCAGTACTTC
CDR3: CASSLGPPSGGYEQYF

V: TRBV6-2/TRBV6-3
J: TRBJ1-5
length: 17
D: TRBD1
size: few
DNA: TGTGCCAGCAGTTACCCAGGGGACAGTGTGGCCAATCAGCCCCAGCATTTT
CDR3: CASSYPGDSVANQPQHF

V: TRBV5-5
J: TRBJ1-5
length: 16
D: TRBD1
size: NA
DNA: TGTGCCAGCAGCCAAAGCGGGGACAGCAAGAATCAGCCCCAGCATTTT
CDR3: CASSQSGDSKNQPQHF

V: TRBV5-4
J: TRBJ1-1
length: 13
D: NA
size: NA
DNA: TGTGCCAGCAGCCCACAGGGCAGGACTGAAGCTTTCTTT
CDR3: CASSPQGRTEAFF

V: TRBV7-8
J: TRBJ1-5
length: 13
D: NA
size: NA
DNA: TGTGCCAGCAGCCTAGGGTCCCTGCAGCCCCAGCATTTT
CDR3: CASSLGSLQPQHF

V: TRBV9
J: TRBJ2-5
length: 16
D: TRBD2
size: NA
DNA: TGTGCCAGCAGCAGCCTTAGCGGGGGGGCCCAAAAGACCCAGTACTTC
CDR3: CASSSLSGGAQKTQYF

V: TRBV19
J: TRBJ2-1
length: 16
D: NA
size: NA
DNA: TGTGCCAGTAGTATCGAGGGAGCTCGGGTCCACAATGAGCAGTTCTTC
CDR3: CASSIEGARVHNEQFF

V: TRBV29-1
J: TRBJ2-7
length: 11
D: NA
size: NA
DNA: TGCAGCGTCAGAGTTTCCTACGAGCAGTACTTC
CDR3: CSVRVSYEQYF